This T cell receptor beta chain was documented in a study of cytomegalovirus exposure and HLA in healthy donors. This PCR relied on a set of 60 Vbeta primers and 13 Jbeta primers. The assay was immunoSEQ multiplex PCR, and TCRdb's table has in-frame clones only and misses some. The sample yields some 140,000 clones, roughly 70% seen once. To note about this clone: Its cognate antigen is unknown.

The study's findings and limits: In a later analysis, specific HLA alleles were associated with 16,000 or so TCR beta sequences at a 0.05 false discovery rate. A few of the chains that were CMV-associated were confirmed in vitro to be specific for CMV antigens.

Sequenced sample: PBMCs. The sequence derives from a young man in good health and CMV-seronegative.

As DNA, the CDR3 is TGTGCCAGCAGTTGGACAGGGAAGAACACTGAAGCTTTCTTT. Protein sequence: CASSWTGKNTEAFF. The chain carries TRBV6-6 and TRBJ1-1; TRBD1 matches at 8 bases. V dropped 4 bases and J dropped 1; count of bases not matched to a gene: 2. CDR1 MNHNY and CDR2 SVGAGI come from the germline V gene (reference sequence). This CDR3 comprises 14 residues.